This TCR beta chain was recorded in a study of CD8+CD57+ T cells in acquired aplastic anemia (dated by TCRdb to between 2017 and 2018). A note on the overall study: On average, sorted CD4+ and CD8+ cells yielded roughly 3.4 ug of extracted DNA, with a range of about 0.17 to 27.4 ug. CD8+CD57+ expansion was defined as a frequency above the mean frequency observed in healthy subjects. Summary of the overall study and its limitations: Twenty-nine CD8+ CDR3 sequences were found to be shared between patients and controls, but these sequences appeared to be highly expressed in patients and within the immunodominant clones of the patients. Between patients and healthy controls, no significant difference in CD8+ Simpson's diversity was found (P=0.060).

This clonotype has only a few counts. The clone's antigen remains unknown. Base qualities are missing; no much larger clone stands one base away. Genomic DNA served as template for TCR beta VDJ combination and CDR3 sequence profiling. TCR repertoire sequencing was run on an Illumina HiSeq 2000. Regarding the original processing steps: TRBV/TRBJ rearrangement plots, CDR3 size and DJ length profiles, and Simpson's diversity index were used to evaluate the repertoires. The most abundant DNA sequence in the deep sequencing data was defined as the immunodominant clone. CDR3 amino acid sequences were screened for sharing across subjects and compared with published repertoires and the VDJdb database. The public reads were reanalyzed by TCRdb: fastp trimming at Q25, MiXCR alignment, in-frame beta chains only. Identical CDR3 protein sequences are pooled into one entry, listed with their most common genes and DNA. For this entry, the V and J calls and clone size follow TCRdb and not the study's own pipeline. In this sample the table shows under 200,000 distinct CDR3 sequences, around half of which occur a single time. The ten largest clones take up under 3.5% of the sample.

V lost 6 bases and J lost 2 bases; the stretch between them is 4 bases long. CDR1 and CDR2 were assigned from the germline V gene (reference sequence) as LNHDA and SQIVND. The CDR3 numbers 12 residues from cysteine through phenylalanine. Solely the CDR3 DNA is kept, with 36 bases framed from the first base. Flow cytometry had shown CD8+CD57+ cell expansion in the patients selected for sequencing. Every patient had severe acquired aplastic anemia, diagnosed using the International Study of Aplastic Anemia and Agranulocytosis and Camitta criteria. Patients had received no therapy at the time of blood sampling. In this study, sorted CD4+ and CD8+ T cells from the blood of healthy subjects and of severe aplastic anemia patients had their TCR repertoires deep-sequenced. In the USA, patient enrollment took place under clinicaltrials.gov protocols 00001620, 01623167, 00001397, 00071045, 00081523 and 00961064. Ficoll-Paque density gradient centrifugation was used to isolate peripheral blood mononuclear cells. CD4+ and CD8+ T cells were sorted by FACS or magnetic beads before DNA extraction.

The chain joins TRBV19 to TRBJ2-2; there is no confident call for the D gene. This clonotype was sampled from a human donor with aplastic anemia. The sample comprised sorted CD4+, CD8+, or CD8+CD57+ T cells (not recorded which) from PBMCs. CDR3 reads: CASSHNTGELFF. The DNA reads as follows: TGTGCCAGTAGCCATAACACCGGGGAGCTGTTTTTT.